Each of the 21 T cell receptor beta chains below was sequenced from the same sample in a study of monozygotic twins with inflammatory bowel disease. One entry per CDR3 protein, without DNA, is what TCRdb gives after re-calling the 5' RACE reads. The sample has about 300,000 distinct CDR3 sequences. Sequencing was done on a sample of blood. These receptors were obtained from a human donor with ulcerative colitis or Crohn's disease, or a healthy co-twin of an affected twin (not recorded which).

The CDR3 loop reads CASSPSTGTTDEQYF. The rearrangement uses TRBV12-3 or TRBV12-4 and TRBJ2-7; TCRdb indicates TRBD1, and absent DNA this call remains unverified. The CDR3 loop spans 15 amino acids.

V is TRBV18 and J is TRBJ2-7. Germline CDR1 KGHSH, CDR2 LQKENI. This CDR3 region has 15 residues. CDR3: CASSPSQDSYREQYF.

The rearrangement uses TRBV6-1 and TRBJ1-4. CDR3 length equals 15 residues. CDR1 MNHNS and CDR2 SASEGT come from the germline V gene. The chain's CDR3 is CASSPWIATNEKLFF.

J is TRBJ2-7 and V is TRBV12-3 or TRBV12-4. CDR3 length: 15 amino acids. CDR3 region: CASRPDGAWPYEQYF.

The chain carries TRBV29-1 and TRBJ2-6. Germline V CDR1 and CDR2: SQVTM, ANQGSEA. The CDR3 extends over 14 amino acids. The CDR3 region is CSVLWGSGANVLTF.

CDR3 amino acids: CASSFLDRGGQPQHF. This chain uses TRBV7-8 with TRBJ1-5; TCRdb calls TRBD1, which cannot be checked without DNA. Germline V gene sequence: CDR1 SGHVS, CDR2 FQNEAQ. The CDR3 runs to 15 residues.

The chain is built from TRBV12-3 or TRBV12-4 and TRBJ2-5; TCRdb outputs TRBD1, but without DNA this stays unchecked. The CDR3 spans 15 residues. This CDR3 is CASSSADTYQETQYF.

The rearrangement links TRBV4-3 to TRBJ2-3; the TRBD2 assignment by TCRdb is unverifiable without DNA. CDR1 and CDR2 (germline): LGHNA, YSLEER. The CDR3 extends over 16 amino acids. The CDR3 reads CASSQTPGLRKDTQYF.

This chain links TRBV24-1 with TRBJ2-2; TCRdb designates TRBD2, a call that cannot be tested without DNA. Germline CDR1 and CDR2: KGHDR and SFDVKD. CDR3 length: 16 residues. CDR3 protein: CATSEAGTRSSGELFF.

The rearrangement links TRBV5-5 to TRBJ2-7; the TCRdb D gene call, TRBD2, has no DNA to confirm it. CDR3 size: 14 residues. The germline V gene has CDR1 SGHKS and CDR2 YYEKEE (reference sequence). The CDR3 reads CASSLTEGLAPKYF.

This chain uses TRBV6-5 with TRBJ2-1; the TCRdb call, TRBD1, lacks DNA for checking. The CDR3 is 17 residues long. The germline CDR1 and CDR2 sequences are MNHEY and SVGAGI. The CDR3 sequence is CASSYYRGTLSYNEQFF.

J is TRBJ2-7 and V is TRBV7-9; TCRdb names TRBD2, which stays unverified in the absence of DNA. The CDR3 consists of 15 residues. Germline assignment: CDR1 SEHNR and CDR2 FQNEAQ (reference sequence). CDR3 residues: CASSSRGGKGYEQYF.

The V and J genes are TRBV4-3 and TRBJ2-1. CDR1 is LGHNA, CDR2 YSLEER, per germline. The CDR3 runs to 15 residues. CDR3 in amino acids: CASSQAEGPYNEQFF.

The genes are TRBV5-1 and TRBJ2-5. CDR1 and CDR2 (germline): SGHRS, YFSETQ. The CDR3 length is 13 residues. The chain's CDR3 is CASRLAVQETQYF.

The rearrangement uses TRBV9 and TRBJ2-2; the D call from TCRdb, TRBD2, cannot be confirmed without DNA. Germline CDR1 and CDR2: SGDLS and YYNGEE. The length of the CDR3 is 17 residues. The chain's CDR3 is CASSVELAGVGTGELFF.

The genes are TRBV18 and TRBJ1-1. The germline CDR1 and CDR2 sequences are KGHSH and LQKENI. The CDR3 runs to 15 residues. CDR3: CASSPSWQGSTEAFF.

This chain connects TRBV5-4 to TRBJ1-6. This CDR3 contains 17 residues. The germline gives CDR1 SGHNT, CDR2 YYREEE (reference sequence). Here the CDR3 reads CASSPEAGRAYNSPLHF.

The J gene is TRBJ1-1, the V gene TRBV29-1; no DNA is available, so the TRBD1 call from TCRdb remains unchecked. The CDR3 totals 14 residues. CDR1 and CDR2 (germline): SQVTM, ANQGSEA. CDR3: CSVVDRGKNTEAFF.

V gene TRBV12-3 or TRBV12-4 combines with J gene TRBJ2-1; TCRdb names TRBD2, which stays unverified in the absence of DNA. The CDR3 contains 16 residues. CDR3 amino acids: CASSPGISGGAGEQFF.

The chain is built from TRBV30 and TRBJ2-2; TCRdb's D gene call, TRBD1, goes unchecked for lack of DNA. The CDR3 consists of 15 residues. Germline V gene data show CDR1 as GTSNPN and CDR2 as SVGIG (reference sequence). Here the CDR3 reads CAWSAGGSNTGELFF.

The CDR3 here is CASSQVGTGSSYEQYF. J is TRBJ2-7 and V is TRBV4-2; there is no DNA to check the TCRdb D call of TRBD1. This CDR3 comprises 16 residues. Germline CDR1 and CDR2: LGHNA and YNFKEQ.